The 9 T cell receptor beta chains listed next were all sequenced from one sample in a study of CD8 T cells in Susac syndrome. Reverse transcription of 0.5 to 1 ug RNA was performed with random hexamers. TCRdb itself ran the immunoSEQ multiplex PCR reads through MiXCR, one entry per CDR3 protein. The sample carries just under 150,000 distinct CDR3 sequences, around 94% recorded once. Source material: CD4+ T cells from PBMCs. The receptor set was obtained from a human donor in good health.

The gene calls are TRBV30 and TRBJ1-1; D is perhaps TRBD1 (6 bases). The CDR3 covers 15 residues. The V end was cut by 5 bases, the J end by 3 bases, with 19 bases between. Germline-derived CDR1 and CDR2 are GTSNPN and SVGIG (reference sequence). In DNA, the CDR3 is TGTGCCTGGCAACGTAAGGGGGATTGGGACACTGAAGCTTTCTTT. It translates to CAWQRKGDWDTEAFF.

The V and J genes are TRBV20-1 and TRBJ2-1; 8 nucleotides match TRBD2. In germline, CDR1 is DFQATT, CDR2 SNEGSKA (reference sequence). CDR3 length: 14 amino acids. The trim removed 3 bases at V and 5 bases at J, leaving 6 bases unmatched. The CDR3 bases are TGCAGTGCTAGGCCGGGAGGGCCGAACAATGAGCAGTTCTTC. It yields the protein CSARPGGPNNEQFF.

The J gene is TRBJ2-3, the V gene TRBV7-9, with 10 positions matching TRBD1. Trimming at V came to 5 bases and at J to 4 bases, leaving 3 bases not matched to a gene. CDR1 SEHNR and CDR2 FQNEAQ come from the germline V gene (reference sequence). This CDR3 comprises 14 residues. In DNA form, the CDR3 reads TGTGCCAGCAGCGCAGGACAGGGGGCAGATACGCAGTATTTT. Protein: CASSAGQGADTQYF.

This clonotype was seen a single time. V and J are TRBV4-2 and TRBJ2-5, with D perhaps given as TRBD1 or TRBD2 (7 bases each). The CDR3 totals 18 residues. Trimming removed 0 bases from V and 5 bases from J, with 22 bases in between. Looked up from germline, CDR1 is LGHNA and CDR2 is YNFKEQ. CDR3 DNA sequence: TGTGCCAGCAGCCAAGAACTCCAGGGGGGGCCCGCCGGCGAGACCCAGTACTTC. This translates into CASSQELQGGPAGETQYF.

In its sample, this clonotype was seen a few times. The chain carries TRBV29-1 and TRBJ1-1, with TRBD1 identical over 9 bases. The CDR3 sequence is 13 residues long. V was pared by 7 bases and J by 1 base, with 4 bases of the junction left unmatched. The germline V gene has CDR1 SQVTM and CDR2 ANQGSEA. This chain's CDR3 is CSGGDRENTEAFF. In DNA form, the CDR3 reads TGCAGCGGTGGGGACAGGGAGAACACTGAAGCTTTCTTT.

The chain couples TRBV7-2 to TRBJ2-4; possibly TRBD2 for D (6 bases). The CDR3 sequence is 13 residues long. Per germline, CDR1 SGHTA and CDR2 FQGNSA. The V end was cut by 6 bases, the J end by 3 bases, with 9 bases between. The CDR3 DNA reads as TGTGCCAGCAGTCTGGGAGGCAAAAACATTCAGTACTTC. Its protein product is CASSLGGKNIQYF.

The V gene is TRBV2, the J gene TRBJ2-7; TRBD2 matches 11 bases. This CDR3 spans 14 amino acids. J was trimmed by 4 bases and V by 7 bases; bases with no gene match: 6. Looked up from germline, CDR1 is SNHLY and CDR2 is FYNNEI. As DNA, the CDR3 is TGTGCCAGCATGGGGGCTAGCGGGAGGTACGAGCAGTACTTC. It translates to CASMGASGRYEQYF.

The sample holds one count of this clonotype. CDR3 residues: CASSLGGGADTQYF. The CDR3 region has the DNA TGTGCCAGCAGTTTAGGTGGCGGCGCAGATACGCAGTATTTT. This chain links TRBV12-3 or TRBV12-4 with TRBJ2-3; no clear D. The ends were cut back, 1 base at V and 4 bases at J, with 9 bases in the middle. The CDR3 is made up of 14 amino acids.

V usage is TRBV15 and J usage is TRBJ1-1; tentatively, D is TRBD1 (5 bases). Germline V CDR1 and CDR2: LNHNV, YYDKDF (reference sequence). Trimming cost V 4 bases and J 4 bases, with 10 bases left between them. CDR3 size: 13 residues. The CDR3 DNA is TGTGCCACCAGCATACTAAGGGGCACTGAAGCTTTCTTT. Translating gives CATSILRGTEAFF. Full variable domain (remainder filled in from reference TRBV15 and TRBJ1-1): DAMVIQNPRYQVTQFGKPVTLSCSQTLNHNVMYWYQQKSSQAPKLLFHYYDKDFNNEADTPDNFQSRRPNTSFCFLDIRSPGLGDTAMYLCATSILRGTEAFFGQGTRLTVV.